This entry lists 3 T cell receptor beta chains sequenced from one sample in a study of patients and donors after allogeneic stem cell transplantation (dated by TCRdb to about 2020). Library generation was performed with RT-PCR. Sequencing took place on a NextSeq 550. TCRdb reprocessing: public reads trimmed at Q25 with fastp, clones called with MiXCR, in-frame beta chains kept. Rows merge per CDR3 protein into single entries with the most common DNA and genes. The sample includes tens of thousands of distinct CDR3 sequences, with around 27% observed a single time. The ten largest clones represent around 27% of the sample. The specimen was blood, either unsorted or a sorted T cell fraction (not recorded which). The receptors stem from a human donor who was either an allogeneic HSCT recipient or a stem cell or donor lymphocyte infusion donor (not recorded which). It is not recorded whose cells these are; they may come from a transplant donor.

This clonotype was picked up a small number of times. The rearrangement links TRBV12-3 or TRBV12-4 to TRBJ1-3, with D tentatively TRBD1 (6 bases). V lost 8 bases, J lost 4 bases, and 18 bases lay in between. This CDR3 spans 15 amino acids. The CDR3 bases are TGTGCCAGCTCGCCACAGGGAGCGCTGGGAAACACCATATATTTT. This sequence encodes CASSPQGALGNTIYF.

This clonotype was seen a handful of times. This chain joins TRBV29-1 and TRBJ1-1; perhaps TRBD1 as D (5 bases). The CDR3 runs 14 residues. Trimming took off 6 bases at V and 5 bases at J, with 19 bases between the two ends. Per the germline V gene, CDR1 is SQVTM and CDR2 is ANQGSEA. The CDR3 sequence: CSVYLDSYPTEAFF. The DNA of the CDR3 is TGCAGCGTCTACCTAGACAGTTATCCGACTGAAGCTTTCTTT.

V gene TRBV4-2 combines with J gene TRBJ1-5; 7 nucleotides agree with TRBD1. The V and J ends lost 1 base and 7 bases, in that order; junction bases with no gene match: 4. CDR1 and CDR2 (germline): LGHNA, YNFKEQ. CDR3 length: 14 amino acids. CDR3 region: CASSQVDREQPQHF. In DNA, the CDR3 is TGTGCCAGCAGCCAAGTTGACAGGGAACAGCCCCAGCATTTT.